This T cell receptor (beta chain) was sequenced in a study of technical replicates of blood from several donors (dated by TCRdb to about 2017). The library relied on the immunoSEQ multiplex PCR assay. TCRdb's version of the immuneACCESS table is confined to in-frame rearrangements and falls short of the full clone set. An unresolved V gene accounts for under half of the shortfall where checked; the remainder is of unknown origin. The sample table records 65,000 to 80,000 clones; about 97% of these occur just once. The top ten clonotypes cover 0.2% to 0.3% of the sample. The CDR3 holds 16 amino acids from the cysteine to the phenylalanine. This entry keeps only the CDR3 DNA: 48 bases, framed from base 1. The sample holds one count of this clone. Its antigen has not been determined. Base qualities are not recorded, but no much larger clone differs from it by a single base.

The chain is assembled from TRBV21-1 and TRBJ1-5; TRBD1 was called by the table and not checked on the DNA. TRBV21-1 has pseudogene status. The TCR originated in a human donor in good health. Sequenced input: T cells isolated from PBMCs. This receptor carries the CDR3 CASSKGDRDSNQPQHF. The nucleotide sequence reads TGTGCCAGCAGCAAGGGCGACAGGGATAGCAATCAGCCCCAGCATTTT.